This TCR beta chain originates from a study of beta chain features in type 1 diabetes. Regarding the study as a whole: Any HLA type influence on TCRB rearrangement was left unresolved here. Within each of all four CD4+ subsets, Type 1 diabetes patients had TCRB CDR3s that were moderately but significantly shorter.

Unmatched junction bases numbered 8, after V lost 0 bases and J lost 8 bases. Germline V gene lookup returns CDR1 MGHRA and CDR2 YSYEKL. The CDR3 sequence is 15 residues long. About this clone itself: Its antigen is not known.

The investigators reverse transcribed all of the isolated RNA, so they sequenced expressed TCRB transcripts. Assay: immunoSEQ multiplex PCR; the TCRdb copy retains only in-frame clones and omits some. The sample holds roughly 610,000 clones; less than 20% are singletons and the top ten take about 0.087%. The sample taken for sequencing was naive CD4+ T cells from blood. The genes are TRBV4-1 and TRBJ1-2, with 8 bases matching TRBD1. This clonotype originated in a man between 18 and 29 years old in good health. CDR3 sequence (DNA): TGCGCCAGCAGCCAAGATACAACAGGGGGTTGGGGCTACACCTTC. Its translation: CASSQDTTGGWGYTF.